Following are 18 T cell receptor beta chains from one sample sequenced in a study of early T cells in non-severe SARS-CoV-2 infection. TCRdb passed the 5' RACE reads through MiXCR, listing each CDR3 protein once. The sample records 35,000 to 50,000 distinct CDR3 sequences, around 23% being singletons. The input for sequencing was whole blood, taken at baseline. Receptor source: an adult who was a healthcare worker with PCR-confirmed SARS-CoV-2 infection or an uninfected control (not recorded which).

This clonotype came up a few times. V and J are TRBV11-2 and TRBJ2-3; D is unresolved. Germline CDR1 reads SGHAT; CDR2 reads FQNNGV. V shed 3 bases and J shed 11 bases, with 9 bases lying between them. The CDR3 consists of 11 residues. CDR3 sequence: CASSFESKQYF. The CDR3 DNA follows: TGTGCCAGCAGCTTTGAATCTAAGCAGTATTTT.

The chain is built from TRBV19 and TRBJ2-1, with 10 bases identical to TRBD1. With V trimmed by 7 bases and J by 8 bases, 5 bases remained unmatched. This CDR3 comprises 13 residues. Germline CDR1 LNHDA, CDR2 SQIVND (reference sequence). This CDR3 reads CASTPDRGHEQFF. The CDR3 DNA is TGTGCCAGTACCCCTGACAGGGGGCATGAGCAGTTCTTC.

CDR3 sequence reads: CASSLFRGPTFF. CDR3 sequence (DNA): TGTGCCAGCAGCCTCTTCCGGGGTCCCACCTTCTTC. This chain links TRBV3-1 with TRBJ2-1, with a weak D call TRBD2 (5 bases). The germline CDR1 and CDR2 sequences are LGHDT and YNNKEL (reference sequence). The CDR3 runs to 12 residues. V lost 4 bases, J lost 16 bases, and 17 bases lay in between.

The J gene is TRBJ1-2, the V gene TRBV5-5; unclear D gene. The germline CDR1 and CDR2 sequences are SGHKS and YYEKEE (reference sequence). This CDR3 has 13 amino acids. The ends were cut back, 4 bases at V and 3 bases at J, with 10 bases in the middle. The CDR3 reads CASSLSTDYGYTF. The CDR3 DNA follows: TGTGCCAGCAGCCTCTCCACCGACTATGGCTACACCTTC.

This clonotype was counted only a few times. The chain is built from TRBV4-3 and TRBJ1-4; D call uncertain. This CDR3 spans 15 amino acids. Deletions cut 1 base from V and 0 bases from J, with 6 bases between. CDR1 and CDR2 from the germline V gene are LGHNA and YSLEER. This CDR3 reads CASSQVSTTNEKLFF. Written as DNA, the CDR3 is TGCGCCAGCAGCCAAGTCAGCACAACTAATGAAAAACTGTTTTTT.

The gene calls are TRBV7-9 and TRBJ2-7, with 7 bases identical to TRBD2. The CDR3 loop spans 13 amino acids. Germline-derived CDR1 and CDR2 are SEHNR and FQNEAQ (reference sequence). Trimming at V came to 1 base and at J to 6 bases, leaving 3 bases not matched to a gene. The CDR3 nucleotides are TGTGCCAGCAGCTTAGGGGGAGGGCGCGAGCAGTACTTC. Translation: CASSLGGGREQYF.

J is TRBJ2-3 and V is TRBV4-2; D uncertain. The CDR3 extends over 12 amino acids. V lost 2 bases to trimming and J lost 4 bases, with 4 bases between them. CDR1 is LGHNA and CDR2 is YNFKEQ in the germline V gene. The CDR3 sequence is CASSQLSDTQYF. As DNA, the CDR3 is TGTGCCAGCAGCCAACTTTCAGATACGCAGTATTTT.

This clonotype occurred many times. The genes are TRBV4-3 and TRBJ1-6, with D possibly matching TRBD1 (5 bases). The V gene's germline CDR1 is LGHNA and CDR2 YSLEER. This CDR3 has 24 residues. V was cut by 6 bases and J by 0 bases, with 36 bases left in between. CDR3 in amino acids: CASRPTARWQGGLTKLSYNSPLHF. CDR3 DNA: TGCGCCAGCAGACCGACGGCTAGATGGCAGGGTGGTTTAACCAAGCTCTCCTATAATTCACCCCTCCACTTT.

Only a few counts were recorded for this clonotype. Here the CDR3 reads CASSSGRSPGANVLTF. The CDR3 DNA is TGTGCCAGCTCCTCCGGACGGTCCCCTGGGGCCAACGTCCTGACTTTC. This chain links TRBV18 with TRBJ2-6; no reliable D call. The CDR3 totals 16 residues. CDR1 and CDR2 (germline): KGHSH, LQKENI. V was pared by 6 bases and J by 2 bases, with 14 bases between.

V usage is TRBV4-1 and J usage is TRBJ1-5; 7 bases fit TRBD1. V lost 1 base and J lost 9; bases outside the gene matches: 12. CDR3 size: 16 residues. Looked up from germline, CDR1 is MGHRA and CDR2 is YSYEKL. Here the CDR3 reads CASSQVWGTERSPQHF. Written as DNA, the CDR3 is TGCGCCAGCAGCCAAGTTTGGGGGACAGAACGTTCGCCCCAGCATTTT.

Only a few counts were recorded for this clonotype. The chain is built from TRBV10-3 and TRBJ2-1, with 8 nucleotides matching TRBD1. This CDR3 contains 15 residues. The V gene end was trimmed by 2 bases and the J gene end by 2 bases; junction bases not matched to a gene: 2. Germline assignment: CDR1 ENHRY and CDR2 SYGVKD. CDR3 DNA: TGTGCCATCAGTGAGGCAGGGGGCACCTACAATGAGCAGTTCTTC. Its protein product is CAISEAGGTYNEQFF.

Many counts were recorded for this clonotype. This chain connects TRBV7-3 to TRBJ1-1; D gene uncertain. Germline assignment: CDR1 SGHTA and CDR2 FQGTGA. The V end was cut by 3 bases, the J end by 4 bases, with 12 bases between. This CDR3 has 14 residues. CDR3 sequence (DNA): TGTGCCAGCAGCTTGGACTCTCTGGGCACTGAAGCTTTCTTT. Protein sequence: CASSLDSLGTEAFF.

This clonotype occurred a few times. This chain uses TRBV7-3 with TRBJ2-2; TRBD1 matches at 7 bases. This CDR3 has 15 amino acids. Germline V CDR1 and CDR2: SGHTA, FQGTGA. With V trimmed by 2 bases and J by 0 bases, 0 bases remained unmatched. The CDR3 nucleotides are TGTGCCAGCAGCTTAGGGACAGCGAACACCGGGGAGCTGTTTTTT. It encodes CASSLGTANTGELFF.

This clonotype has more than one count but fewer than ten. The rearrangement links TRBV6-5 to TRBJ2-7; D remains unclear. Per germline, CDR1 MNHEY and CDR2 SVGAGI. The V end lost 6 bases, the J end lost 3 bases, and 15 bases lay between the germline ends. The CDR3 contains 14 residues. The CDR3 DNA sequence: TGTGCCAGCAGCCCCGGTTGGGCCAACTACGAGCAGTACTTC. This sequence encodes CASSPGWANYEQYF.

This clonotype was seen more than once but under ten times. This sequence joins TRBV5-1 and TRBJ1-4; TRBD1 matches at 11 bases. The CDR3 length is 15 residues. Losses at the gene ends were 4 bases for V and 7 bases for J; bases not matched to a gene: 6. From germline, CDR1 is SGHRS and CDR2 YFSETQ. CDR3 DNA sequence: TGCGCCAGCAGCCCCCGGACAGGGGGCTTTGAAAAACTGTTTTTT. This codes for CASSPRTGGFEKLFF. The whole variable domain, remainder taken from reference TRBV5-1 and TRBJ1-4, is KAGVTQTPRYLIKTRGQQVTLSCSPISGHRSVSWYQQTPGQGLQFLFEYFSETQRNKGNFPGRFSGRQFSNSRSEMNVSTLELGDSALYLCASSPRTGGFEKLFFGSGTQLSVL.

The CDR3 DNA reads as TGTGCCAGCAGTTGGCAGGGGGCCCCTACCTACGAGCAGTACTTC. Residues: CASSWQGAPTYEQYF. V usage is TRBV27 and J usage is TRBJ2-7; 8 bases are shared with TRBD1. Per the germline V gene, CDR1 is MNHEY and CDR2 is SMNVEV (reference sequence). Trimming took 4 bases from V and 2 from J; bases not matched to a gene: 7. The CDR3 loop spans 15 amino acids.

V is TRBV29-1 and J is TRBJ1-3; TRBD1 matches at 7 bases. The CDR3 length is 13 residues. V shed 5 bases, J shed 1 base, and the junction held 2 bases outside the gene matches. Germline V CDR1 and CDR2: SQVTM, ANQGSEA. The CDR3 spells CSVSTGSGNTIYF. Here the CDR3 DNA reads TGCAGCGTTTCGACAGGGTCTGGAAACACCATATATTTT. Based on the CDR3 plus reference TRBV29-1 and TRBJ1-3, the full variable domain is SAVISQKPSRDICQRGTSLTIQCQVDSQVTMMFWYRQQPGQSLTLIATANQGSEATYESGFVIDKFPISRPNLTFSTLTVSNMSPEDSSIYLCSVSTGSGNTIYFGEGSWLTVV.

The rearrangement uses TRBV30 and TRBJ2-7, with 12 bases fitting TRBD2. Trimming took 3 bases from V and 6 from J; bases not matched to a gene: 9. Germline V gene lookup returns CDR1 GTSNPN and CDR2 SVGIG (reference sequence). This CDR3 is 15 amino acids long. CDR3 DNA sequence: TGTGCCTGGAGGATCGGCACTAGCGGGGGGCGCGAGCAGTACTTC. This encodes CAWRIGTSGGREQYF.